This section outlines one T cell receptor beta chain sequence together with its context. This entry belongs to a study of T cell clonotyping in hematopoietic cell transplantation. Unmatched junction bases numbered 8, after V lost 1 base and J lost 12 bases. This CDR3 contains 15 residues. Germline lookup yields CDR1 MGHRA and CDR2 YSYEKL. Time point here: recipient sample about 28 days before transplant, after cytoreduction. Assay used: immunoSEQ multiplex PCR; TCRdb lists only in-frame clones, some missing. Here the sample spans around 21,000 clones, about nine tenths being singletons. The clonotype was recovered from a man in his late teens or twenties with biphenotypic leukemia. Some clones in this sample may be carry-over from other donors' samples. This chain links TRBV4-1 with TRBJ2-1; TRBD2 matches at 11 bases. This material consisted of peripheral blood mononuclear cells, taken before stem cell transplant. The CDR3 sequence: CASSQGELAGAMQFF. For the CDR3, the DNA is TGCGCCAGCAGCCAAGGGGAACTAGCGGGGGCGATGCAGTTCTTC.